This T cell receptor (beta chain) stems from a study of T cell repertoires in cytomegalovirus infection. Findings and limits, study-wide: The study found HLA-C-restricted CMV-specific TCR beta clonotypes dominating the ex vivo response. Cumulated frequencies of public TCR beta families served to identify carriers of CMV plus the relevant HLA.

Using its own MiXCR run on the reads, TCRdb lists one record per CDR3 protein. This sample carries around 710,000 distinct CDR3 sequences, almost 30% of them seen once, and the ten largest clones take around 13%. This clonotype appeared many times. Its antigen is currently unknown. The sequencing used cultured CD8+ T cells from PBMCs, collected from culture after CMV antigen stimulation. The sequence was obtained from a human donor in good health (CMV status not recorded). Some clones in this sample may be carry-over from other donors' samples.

The CDR3 DNA is TGTGCCAGTCGGTTGGGGGTCACTGAAGCTTTCTTT. Translating gives CASRLGVTEAFF. This sequence joins TRBV19 and TRBJ1-1, with D possibly matching TRBD1 (5 bases). The CDR3 length is 12 residues. Per germline, CDR1 LNHDA and CDR2 SQIVND (reference sequence). Trimming removed 8 bases from V and 4 bases from J, with 11 bases in between. Supplemented by reference TRBV19 and TRBJ1-1, the full variable domain reads DGGITQSPKYLFRKEGQNVTLSCEQNLNHDAMYWYRQDPGQGLRLIYYSQIVNDFQKGDIAEGYSVSREKKESFPLTVTSAQKNPTAFYLCASRLGVTEAFFGQGTRLTVV.